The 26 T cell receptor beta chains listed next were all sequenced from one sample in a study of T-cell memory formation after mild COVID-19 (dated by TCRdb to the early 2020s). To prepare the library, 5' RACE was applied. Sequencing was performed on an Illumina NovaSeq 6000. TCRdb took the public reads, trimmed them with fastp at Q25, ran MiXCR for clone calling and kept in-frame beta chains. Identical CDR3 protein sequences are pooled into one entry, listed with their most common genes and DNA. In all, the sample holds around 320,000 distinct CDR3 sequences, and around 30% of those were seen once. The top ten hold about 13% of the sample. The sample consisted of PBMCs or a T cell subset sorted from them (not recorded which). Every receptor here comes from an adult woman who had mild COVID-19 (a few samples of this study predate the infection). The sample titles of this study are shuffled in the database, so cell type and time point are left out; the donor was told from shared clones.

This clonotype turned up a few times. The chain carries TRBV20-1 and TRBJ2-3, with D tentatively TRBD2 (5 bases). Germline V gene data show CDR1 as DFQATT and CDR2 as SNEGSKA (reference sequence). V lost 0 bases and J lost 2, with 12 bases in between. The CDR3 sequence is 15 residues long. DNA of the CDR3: TGCAGTGCTAGAGATCGAAGCGGTTACACAGATACGCAGTATTTT. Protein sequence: CSARDRSGYTDTQYF.

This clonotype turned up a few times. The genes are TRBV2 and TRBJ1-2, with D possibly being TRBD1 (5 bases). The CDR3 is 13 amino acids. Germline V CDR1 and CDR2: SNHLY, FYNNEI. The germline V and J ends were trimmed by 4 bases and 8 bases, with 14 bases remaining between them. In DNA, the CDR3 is TGTGCCAGCAGTGGGCAGGGTTTGGGAGGCTACACCTTC. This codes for CASSGQGLGGYTF.

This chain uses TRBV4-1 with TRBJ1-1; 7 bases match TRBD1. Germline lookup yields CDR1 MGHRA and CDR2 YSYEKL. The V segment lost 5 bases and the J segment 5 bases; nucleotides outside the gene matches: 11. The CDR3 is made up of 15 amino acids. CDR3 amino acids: CASSFGVGGETEAFF. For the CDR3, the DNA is TGCGCCAGCAGCTTCGGAGTAGGGGGCGAGACTGAAGCTTTCTTT.

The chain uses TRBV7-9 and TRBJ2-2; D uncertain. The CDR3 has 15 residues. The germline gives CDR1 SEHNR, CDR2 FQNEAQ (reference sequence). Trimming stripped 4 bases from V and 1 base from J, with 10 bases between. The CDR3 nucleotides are TGTGCCAGCAGCTCATTGGCAGGGAACACCGGGGAGCTGTTTTTT. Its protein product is CASSSLAGNTGELFF.

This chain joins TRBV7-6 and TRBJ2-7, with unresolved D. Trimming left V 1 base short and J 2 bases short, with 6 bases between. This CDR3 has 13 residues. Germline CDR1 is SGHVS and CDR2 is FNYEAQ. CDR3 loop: CASSLEETYEQYF. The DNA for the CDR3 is TGTGCCAGCAGCTTAGAGGAAACCTACGAGCAGTACTTC.

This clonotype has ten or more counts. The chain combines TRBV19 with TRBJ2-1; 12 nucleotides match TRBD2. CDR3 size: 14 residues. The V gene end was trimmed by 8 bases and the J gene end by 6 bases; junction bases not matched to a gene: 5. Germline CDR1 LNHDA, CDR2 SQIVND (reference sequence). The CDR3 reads CASGLAGNVNEQFF. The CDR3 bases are TGTGCCAGTGGACTAGCGGGAAATGTCAATGAGCAGTTCTTC.

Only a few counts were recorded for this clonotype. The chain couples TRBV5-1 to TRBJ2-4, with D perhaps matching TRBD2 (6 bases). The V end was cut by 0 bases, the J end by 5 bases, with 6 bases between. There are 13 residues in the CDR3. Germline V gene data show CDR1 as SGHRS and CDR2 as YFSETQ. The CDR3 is CASSLAGENIQYF. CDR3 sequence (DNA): TGCGCCAGCAGCTTGGCGGGAGAAAACATTCAGTACTTC.

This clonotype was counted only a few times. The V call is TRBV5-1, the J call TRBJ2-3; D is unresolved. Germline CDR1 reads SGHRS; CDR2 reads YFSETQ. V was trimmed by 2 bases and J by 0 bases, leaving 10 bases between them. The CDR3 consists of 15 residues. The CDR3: CASSFSGLSTDTQYF. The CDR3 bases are TGCGCCAGCAGCTTTTCGGGTCTGAGCACAGATACGCAGTATTTT.

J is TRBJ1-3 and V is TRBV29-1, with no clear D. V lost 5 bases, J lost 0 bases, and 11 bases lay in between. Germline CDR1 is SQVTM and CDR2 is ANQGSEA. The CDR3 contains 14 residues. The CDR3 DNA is TGCAGCGTTAGGACGCGCCGCTCTGGAAACACCATATATTTT. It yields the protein CSVRTRRSGNTIYF.

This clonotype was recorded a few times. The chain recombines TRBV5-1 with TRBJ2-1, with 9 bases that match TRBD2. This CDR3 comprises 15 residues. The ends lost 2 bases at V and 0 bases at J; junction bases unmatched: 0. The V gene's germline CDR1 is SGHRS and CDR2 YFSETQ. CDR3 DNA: TGCGCCAGCAGCTTTAGCGGGGGCTCCTACAATGAGCAGTTCTTC. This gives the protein CASSFSGGSYNEQFF.

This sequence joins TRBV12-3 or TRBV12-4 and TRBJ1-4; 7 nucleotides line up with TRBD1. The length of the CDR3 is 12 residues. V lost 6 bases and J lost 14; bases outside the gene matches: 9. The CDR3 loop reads CASSEYRGRLFF. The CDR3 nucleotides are TGTGCCAGCAGCGAATACAGGGGTCGGCTGTTTTTT.

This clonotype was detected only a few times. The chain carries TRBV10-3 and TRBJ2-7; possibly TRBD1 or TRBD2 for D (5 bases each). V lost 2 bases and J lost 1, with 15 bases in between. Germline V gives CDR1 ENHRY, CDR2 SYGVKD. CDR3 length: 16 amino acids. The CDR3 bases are TGTGCCATCAGTGAGAGGGGACGAGCTTCTTCCTACGAGCAGTACTTC. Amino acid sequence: CAISERGRASSYEQYF.

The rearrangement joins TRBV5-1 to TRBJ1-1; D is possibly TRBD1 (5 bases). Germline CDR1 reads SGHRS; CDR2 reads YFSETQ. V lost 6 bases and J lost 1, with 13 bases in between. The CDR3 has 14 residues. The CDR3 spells CASTPGTQNTEAFF. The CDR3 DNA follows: TGCGCCAGCACCCCCGGGACCCAGAACACTGAAGCTTTCTTT. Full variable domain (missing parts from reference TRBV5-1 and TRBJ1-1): KAGVTQTPRYLIKTRGQQVTLSCSPISGHRSVSWYQQTPGQGLQFLFEYFSETQRNKGNFPGRFSGRQFSNSRSEMNVSTLELGDSALYLCASTPGTQNTEAFFGQGTRLTVV.

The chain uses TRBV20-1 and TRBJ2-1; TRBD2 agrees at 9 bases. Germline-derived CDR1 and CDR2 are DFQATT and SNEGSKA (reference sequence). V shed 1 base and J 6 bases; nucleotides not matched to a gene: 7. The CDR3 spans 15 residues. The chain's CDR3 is CSARGISGGTNEQFF. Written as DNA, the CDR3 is TGCAGTGCTAGAGGGATTAGCGGGGGCACCAATGAGCAGTTCTTC.

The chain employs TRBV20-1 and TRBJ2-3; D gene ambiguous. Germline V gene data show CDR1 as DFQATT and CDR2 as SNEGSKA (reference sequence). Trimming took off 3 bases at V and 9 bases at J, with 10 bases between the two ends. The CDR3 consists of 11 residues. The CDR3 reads CSARPGRTQYF. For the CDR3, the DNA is TGCAGTGCTAGGCCGGGCAGGACGCAGTATTTT.

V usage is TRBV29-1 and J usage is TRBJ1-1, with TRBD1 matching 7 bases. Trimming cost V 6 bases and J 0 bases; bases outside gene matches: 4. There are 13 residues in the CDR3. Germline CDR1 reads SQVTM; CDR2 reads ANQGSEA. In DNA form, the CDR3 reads TGCAGCGTGACGACAGGGATGAACACTGAAGCTTTCTTT. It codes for CSVTTGMNTEAFF.

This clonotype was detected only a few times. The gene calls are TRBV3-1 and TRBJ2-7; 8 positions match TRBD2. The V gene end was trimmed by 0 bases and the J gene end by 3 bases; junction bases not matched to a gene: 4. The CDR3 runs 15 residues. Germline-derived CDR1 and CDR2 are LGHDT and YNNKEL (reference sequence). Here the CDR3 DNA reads TGTGCCAGCAGCCAAGAATGGCGGGGGGACTACGAGCAGTACTTC. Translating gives CASSQEWRGDYEQYF.

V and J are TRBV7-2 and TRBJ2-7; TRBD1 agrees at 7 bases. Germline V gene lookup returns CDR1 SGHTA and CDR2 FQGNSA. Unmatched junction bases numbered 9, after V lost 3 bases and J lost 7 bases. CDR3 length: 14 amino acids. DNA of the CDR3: TGTGCCAGCAGCTTCACAGGGGACCTTACAGAGCAGTACTTC. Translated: CASSFTGDLTEQYF.

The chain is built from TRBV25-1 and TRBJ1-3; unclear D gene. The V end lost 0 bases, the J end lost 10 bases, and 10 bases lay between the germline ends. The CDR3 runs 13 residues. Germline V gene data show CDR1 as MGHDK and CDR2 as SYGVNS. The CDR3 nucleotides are TGTGCCAGCAGTGAATATGGGGAGACAACCATATATTTT. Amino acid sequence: CASSEYGETTIYF.

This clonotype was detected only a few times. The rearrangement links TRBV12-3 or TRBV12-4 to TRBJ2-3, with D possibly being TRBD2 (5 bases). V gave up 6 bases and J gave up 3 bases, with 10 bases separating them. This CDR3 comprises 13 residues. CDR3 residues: CASSRTGTDTQYF. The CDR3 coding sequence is TGTGCCAGCAGCCGTACGGGGACAGATACGCAGTATTTT.

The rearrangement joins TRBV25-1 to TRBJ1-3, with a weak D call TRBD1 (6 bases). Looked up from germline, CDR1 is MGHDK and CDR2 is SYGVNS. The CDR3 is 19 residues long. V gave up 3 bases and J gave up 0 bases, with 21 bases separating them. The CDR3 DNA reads TGTGCCAGCAGTGAGGGTGTGCCGGGACACAGATTCTCTGGAAACACCATATATTTT. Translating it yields CASSEGVPGHRFSGNTIYF.

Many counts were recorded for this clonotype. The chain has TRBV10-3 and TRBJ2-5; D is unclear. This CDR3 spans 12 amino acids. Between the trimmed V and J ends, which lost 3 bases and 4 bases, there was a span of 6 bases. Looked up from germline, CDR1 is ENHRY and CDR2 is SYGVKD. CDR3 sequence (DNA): TGTGCCATCAGTGATTTCGCAGAGACCCAGTACTTC. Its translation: CAISDFAETQYF.

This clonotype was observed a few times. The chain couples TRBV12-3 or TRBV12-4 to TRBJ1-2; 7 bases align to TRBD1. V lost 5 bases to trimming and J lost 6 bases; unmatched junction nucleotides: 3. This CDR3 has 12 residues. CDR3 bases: TGTGCCAGCAGTGGGGACAGCCATGGCTACACCTTC. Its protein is CASSGDSHGYTF.

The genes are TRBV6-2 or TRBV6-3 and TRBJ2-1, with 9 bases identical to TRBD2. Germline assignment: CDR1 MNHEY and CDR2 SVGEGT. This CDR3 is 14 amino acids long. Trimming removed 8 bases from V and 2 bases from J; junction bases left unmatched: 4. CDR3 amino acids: CASGTSLTYNEQFF. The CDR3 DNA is TGTGCCAGCGGGACTAGCCTCACCTACAATGAGCAGTTCTTC.

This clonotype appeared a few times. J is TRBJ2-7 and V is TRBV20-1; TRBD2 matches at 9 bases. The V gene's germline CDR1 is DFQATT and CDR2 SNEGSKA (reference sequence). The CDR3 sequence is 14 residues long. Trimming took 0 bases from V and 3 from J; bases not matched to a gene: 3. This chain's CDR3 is CSARDIAGDYEQYF. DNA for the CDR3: TGCAGTGCTAGAGACATAGCGGGAGACTACGAGCAGTACTTC.

CDR3 loop: CASSYSRLAGGPTDTQYF. The CDR3 bases are TGTGCCAGCAGTTACTCGAGGCTAGCGGGAGGGCCCACAGATACGCAGTATTTT. This chain joins TRBV6-2 or TRBV6-3 and TRBJ2-3, with 12 bases aligning to TRBD2. CDR1 MNHEY and CDR2 SVGEGT come from the germline V gene. Unmatched junction bases numbered 6, after V lost 0 bases and J lost 2 bases. CDR3 length: 18 amino acids.